These 14 T cell receptor beta chains originate from one sample sequenced in a study of cytomegalovirus exposure and HLA in healthy donors. PCR was performed using 60 Vbeta and 13 Jbeta primers. Clones were sequenced by immunoSEQ multiplex PCR, and TCRdb holds only the in-frame ones, with some missing. The sample contains tens of thousands of clones, about two thirds of which appear only once. The sequencing input was PBMCs. Source of these receptors: a woman aged 45-65 years in good health and CMV-seropositive.

CDR3 DNA: TGTGCCAGCAGCGCCCGCCCGACTACTTCCACAGATACGCAGTATTTT. This gives the protein CASSARPTTSTDTQYF. The V gene is TRBV4-2, the J gene TRBJ2-3; a weak D match, TRBD2 (5 bases). The CDR3 spans 16 residues. V was cut by 5 bases and J by 2 bases, with 17 bases left in between. Looked up from germline, CDR1 is LGHNA and CDR2 is YNFKEQ.

V usage is TRBV19 and J usage is TRBJ1-4; D gene ambiguous. This CDR3 has 15 residues. The V gene lost 8 bases and the J gene lost 7 bases, with 20 bases spanning the gap. Per germline, CDR1 LNHDA and CDR2 SQIVND (reference sequence). The CDR3 coding sequence is TGTGCCAGTGAACGACTAGGAGGTGAGAGTGAAAAACTGTTTTTT. Translated, it gives CASERLGGESEKLFF.

This clone has only a few counts. The J gene is TRBJ2-7, the V gene TRBV10-3, with 9 bases that match TRBD2. Germline CDR1 ENHRY, CDR2 SYGVKD. The CDR3 spans 15 residues. J gave up 5 bases and V 6 bases, and 11 bases lay outside the gene matches. The CDR3 DNA reads as TGTGCCATCAGCCCCGATGCGGGGGGGGAACACGAGCAGTACTTC. It codes for CAISPDAGGEHEQYF.

The rearrangement joins TRBV7-2 to TRBJ2-5; the D gene is possibly TRBD1 (6 bases). The CDR3 has 15 amino acids. V lost 5 bases and J lost 5, with 18 bases in between. Germline CDR1 and CDR2: SGHTA and FQGNSA. CDR3 residues: CASSVRRGFRETQYF. The CDR3 DNA reads TGTGCCAGCAGCGTCAGAAGGGGGTTTCGGGAGACCCAGTACTTC.

CDR3: CASSRDRDEQYF. CDR3 bases: TGTGCCAGCAGCCGAGACAGGGACGAGCAGTACTTC. The chain is built from TRBV7-9 and TRBJ2-7, with TRBD1 matching 7 bases. CDR3 length equals 12 residues. Germline V gene lookup returns CDR1 SEHNR and CDR2 FQNEAQ (reference sequence). Trimming cost V 5 bases and J 5 bases; bases outside gene matches: 3.

V is TRBV9 and J is TRBJ1-3, with TRBD1 as a possible D gene (6 bases). The length of the CDR3 is 16 residues. Germline CDR1 SGDLS, CDR2 YYNGEE. Trimming pared 4 bases from V and 0 bases from J, leaving 14 bases between. CDR3 loop: CASSPEGGYSGNTIYF. The DNA of the CDR3 is TGTGCCAGCAGCCCCGAAGGGGGATACTCTGGAAACACCATATATTTT.

V usage is TRBV7-6 and J usage is TRBJ1-4; D is possibly TRBD1 (5 bases). V was clipped by 5 bases and J by 7 bases, with 14 bases between them. In germline, CDR1 is SGHVS, CDR2 FNYEAQ. The CDR3 contains 14 residues. CDR3 sequence reads: CASSVTGQGEKLFF. For the CDR3, the DNA is TGTGCCAGCAGCGTCACCGGCCAGGGTGAAAAACTGTTTTTT. Based on the CDR3 plus reference TRBV7-6 and TRBJ1-4, the full variable domain is GAGVSQSPRYKVTKRGQDVALRCDPISGHVSLYWYRQALGQGPEFLTYFNYEAQQDKSGLPNDRFSAERPEGSISTLTIQRTEQRDSAMYRCASSVTGQGEKLFFGSGTQLSVL.

V usage is TRBV2 and J usage is TRBJ2-5, with no clear D. Germline V gene sequence: CDR1 SNHLY, CDR2 FYNNEI. The CDR3 is 13 residues long. Deletions cut 6 bases from V and 4 bases from J, with 12 bases between. The CDR3 loop reads CASSPRAVETQYF. The CDR3 nucleotides are TGTGCCAGCAGCCCTCGAGCTGTAGAGACCCAGTACTTC.

V gene TRBV19 combines with J gene TRBJ1-2; possible D gene TRBD1, 6 bases. This CDR3 comprises 12 residues. Trimming shortened V by 7 bases and J by 4 bases, and 10 bases separated the two germline ends. Germline V gene sequence: CDR1 LNHDA, CDR2 SQIVND (reference sequence). The CDR3 DNA follows: TGTGCCAGTATCGGACAGCTCTATGGCTACACCTTC. Protein product: CASIGQLYGYTF.

V is TRBV6-6 and J is TRBJ1-5, with D perhaps matching TRBD1 (5 bases). This CDR3 contains 14 residues. V was shortened by 2 bases and J by 6 bases, with 11 bases between the two germline ends. Germline CDR1 is MNHNY and CDR2 is SVGAGI (reference sequence). CDR3 protein: CASSYGGRGQPQHF. The CDR3 nucleotides read TGTGCCAGCAGTTACGGGGGGAGGGGTCAGCCCCAGCATTTT.

The chain recombines TRBV30 with TRBJ1-4; TRBD1 matches 8 bases. The CDR3 runs to 15 residues. Germline lookup yields CDR1 GTSNPN and CDR2 SVGIG (reference sequence). Trimming cost V 4 bases and J 0 bases; bases outside gene matches: 4. In DNA form, the CDR3 reads TGTGCCTGGATGGACAGGGTAGCAACTAATGAAAAACTGTTTTTT. It codes for CAWMDRVATNEKLFF.

The chain carries TRBV5-1 and TRBJ2-5, with D perhaps TRBD2 (5 bases). This CDR3 is 17 amino acids long. Per the germline V gene, CDR1 is SGHRS and CDR2 is YFSETQ. V was shortened by 2 bases and J by 0 bases, with 17 bases between the two germline ends. The DNA for the CDR3 is TGCGCCAGCAGCTTACCACAAGTACCGGGGTACCAAGAGACCCAGTACTTC. Translating it yields CASSLPQVPGYQETQYF.

The V call is TRBV9, the J call TRBJ1-1, with TRBD1 identical over 7 bases. The V gene's germline CDR1 is SGDLS and CDR2 YYNGEE. The CDR3 has 15 residues. Unmatched junction bases numbered 8, after V lost 2 bases and J lost 4 bases. CDR3: CASSVAEGGRTEAFF. The CDR3 region has the DNA TGTGCCAGCAGCGTGGCGGAAGGGGGCCGCACTGAAGCTTTCTTT.

This clone showed up just once. The chain couples TRBV7-3 to TRBJ2-7; 8 bases are shared with TRBD2. This CDR3 is 14 amino acids long. With V trimmed by 8 bases and J by 7 bases, 13 bases remained unmatched. CDR1 and CDR2 (germline): SGHTA, FQGTGA. CDR3 nucleotides: TGTGCCAGCGCGCCGGGACTAGTCTCAAAGGAGCAGTACTTC. Translating gives CASAPGLVSKEQYF.